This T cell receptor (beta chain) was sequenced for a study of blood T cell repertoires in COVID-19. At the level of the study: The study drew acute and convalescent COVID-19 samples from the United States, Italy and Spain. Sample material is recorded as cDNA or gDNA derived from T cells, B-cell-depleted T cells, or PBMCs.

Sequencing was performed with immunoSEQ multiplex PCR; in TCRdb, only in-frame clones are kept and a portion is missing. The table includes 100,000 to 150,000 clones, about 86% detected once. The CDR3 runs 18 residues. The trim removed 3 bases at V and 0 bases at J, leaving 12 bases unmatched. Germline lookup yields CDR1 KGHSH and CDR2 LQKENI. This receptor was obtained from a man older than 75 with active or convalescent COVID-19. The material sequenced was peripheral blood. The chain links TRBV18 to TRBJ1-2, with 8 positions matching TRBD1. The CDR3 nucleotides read TGTGCCAGCTCACCGAGGGTGGGGACAGGCGATACTAACTATGGCTACACCTTC. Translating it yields CASSPRVGTGDTNYGYTF.